This TCR beta chain was sequenced during a study of CXCR3-negative and CXCR3-positive naive CD8 T cells. The study's findings and limits: CXCR3-negative naive cells had less hydrophobic TRB CDR3s than did CXCR3-positive naive cells. Both of the naive subsets showed about the same high diversity, but memory CD8+ cells had much less.

CDR1 is SGHVS and CDR2 is FNYEAQ in the germline V gene. The CDR3 contains 13 residues. UMI-labeled TRB cDNA libraries were prepared by 5' RACE. TCRdb re-called the 5' RACE reads; every CDR3 protein appears as one record, without DNA. This table holds roughly 61,000 distinct CDR3 sequences. Of note for this clonotype: Its target is unknown.

This chain uses TRBV7-6 with TRBJ2-7. Sample: naive CXCR3+ CD8+ T cells from blood. Subset indicated: CD45RO-CCR7+CD27+CD95- naive CD8+ T cells expressing CXCR3 (TNR3+). The clonotype was recovered from a human donor in good health. Some clones in this sample may be carry-over from other donors' samples. The CDR3 here is CASSLSQSYEQYF.